The 31 T cell receptor beta chains below were found in one sample sequenced in a study of blood T cell repertoires in COVID-19. The repertoire was sequenced with immunoSEQ multiplex PCR; TCRdb's copy has only in-frame clones and lacks some. The repertoire holds around 150,000 clones, with approximately 86% as singletons. The source material was peripheral blood. The receptors derive from a man aged 55 to 70 with acute or convalescent COVID-19.

J is TRBJ1-1 and V is TRBV7-9, with a tentative D call TRBD1 (5 bases). This CDR3 contains 12 residues. The V end was cut by 5 bases, the J end by 9 bases, with 13 bases between. CDR1 is SEHNR and CDR2 is FQNEAQ in the germline V gene (reference sequence). CDR3 amino acids: CASSRQLRKAFF. In DNA, the CDR3 is TGTGCCAGCAGCCGACAGCTTCGAAAAGCTTTCTTT. The full variable domain, with the rest looked up from reference TRBV7-9 and TRBJ1-1, is DTGVSQNPRHKITKRGQNVTFRCDPISEHNRLYWYRQTLGQGPEFLTYFQNEAQLEKSRLLSDRFSAERPKGSFSTLEIQRTEQGDSAMYLCASSRQLRKAFFGQGTRLTVV.

The rearrangement links TRBV2 to TRBJ2-5; 11 nucleotides agree with TRBD2. With V trimmed by 4 bases and J by 5 bases, 6 bases remained unmatched. Germline CDR1 and CDR2: SNHLY and FYNNEI. This CDR3 is 15 amino acids long. CDR3 DNA sequence: TGTGCCAGCAGTGGAAGCCTAGCGGGAGGCGAGACCCAGTACTTC. As protein: CASSGSLAGGETQYF. Based on the CDR3 plus reference TRBV2 and TRBJ2-5, the full variable domain is EPEVTQTPSHQVTQMGQEVILRCVPISNHLYFYWYRQILGQKVEFLVSFYNNEISEKSEIFDDQFSVERPDGSNFTLKIRSTKLEDSAMYFCASSGSLAGGETQYFGPGTRLLVL.

The chain recombines TRBV27 with TRBJ2-7, with a tentative D call TRBD2 (5 bases). V was pared by 0 bases and J by 4 bases, with 7 bases between. CDR1 and CDR2 from the germline V gene are MNHEY and SMNVEV (reference sequence). The CDR3 has 13 residues. CDR3 nucleotides: TGTGCCAGCAGTTTATCGCCGGGATACGAGCAGTACTTC. Its translation is CASSLSPGYEQYF.

This clone was detected once. The CDR3 spells CSVDAGRRGGTDTQYF. In DNA form, the CDR3 reads TGCAGCGTTGATGCGGGTCGACGGGGGGGCACAGATACGCAGTATTTT. V is TRBV29-1 and J is TRBJ2-3, with 7 bases lining up with TRBD2. Trimming removed 3 bases from V and 1 base from J; junction bases left unmatched: 10. In germline, CDR1 is SQVTM, CDR2 ANQGSEA. The CDR3 covers 16 residues.

The J gene is TRBJ2-7, the V gene TRBV6-5; 8 nucleotides match TRBD1. The CDR3 contains 15 residues. Germline assignment: CDR1 MNHEY and CDR2 SVGAGI. Trimming took 7 bases from V and 0 from J; bases not matched to a gene: 8. The CDR3 DNA reads TGTGCCAGCATGCAAACCGGGACAGGCTCCTACGAGCAGTACTTC. Translated, it gives CASMQTGTGSYEQYF.

The chain couples TRBV7-3 to TRBJ2-5; TRBD2 matches at 7 bases. CDR3 length equals 15 residues. Germline trimming cut 5 bases from V and 2 bases from J; bases unmatched to any gene: 8. CDR1 is SGHTA, CDR2 FQGTGA, per germline. In nucleotides, the CDR3 is TGTGCCAGCAGCCCTGCTAGCGGCCCTCAAGAGACCCAGTACTTC. This sequence encodes CASSPASGPQETQYF.

The rearrangement links TRBV23-1 to TRBJ2-3, with TRBD1 matching 7 bases. TRBV23-1 is an ORF; its function is uncertain. V lost 4 bases to trimming and J lost 2 bases; unmatched junction nucleotides: 9. CDR3 length equals 16 residues. The CDR3 here is CASSRTDRTFTDTQYF. The CDR3, as DNA: TGCGCCAGCAGTCGGACGGACAGGACCTTCACAGATACGCAGTATTTT.

V gene TRBV18 combines with J gene TRBJ1-2; 9 nucleotides match TRBD1. The germline V gene has CDR1 KGHSH and CDR2 LQKENI. The CDR3 sequence is 18 residues long. V shed 2 bases and J 4 bases; nucleotides not matched to a gene: 14. The DNA for the CDR3 is TGTGCCAGCTCACCATGGGGACAGGGAAGAGGCACTCTCTATGGCTACACCTTC. Translated, it gives CASSPWGQGRGTLYGYTF.

The chain employs TRBV28 and TRBJ1-2; tentatively, D is TRBD1 (6 bases). Germline V CDR1 and CDR2: MDHEN, SYDVKM. Trimming took off 2 bases at V and 8 bases at J, with 9 bases between the two ends. The CDR3 is made up of 12 amino acids. CDR3 in DNA: TGTGCCAGCAGTTTAAACCAGGGGGGCTACACCTTC. Translating it yields CASSLNQGGYTF.

V gene TRBV10-3 combines with J gene TRBJ2-3, with TRBD2 matching 7 bases. In germline, CDR1 is ENHRY, CDR2 SYGVKD. Trimming at V came to 0 bases and at J to 7 bases, leaving 7 bases not matched to a gene. The CDR3 totals 15 residues. The CDR3 is CAISESIASGYTQYF. The DNA for the CDR3 is TGTGCCATCAGTGAGTCAATCGCTAGCGGATATACGCAGTATTTT.

The J gene is TRBJ2-7, the V gene TRBV4-1; the D is unclear. Germline V CDR1 and CDR2: MGHRA, YSYEKL. The CDR3 covers 16 residues. V was pared by 0 bases and J by 0 bases, with 12 bases between. CDR3 nucleotide sequence: TGCGCCAGCAGCCAAGATTGGGCAGGTCTCTCCTACGAGCAGTACTTC. Translating gives CASSQDWAGLSYEQYF.

This rearrangement joins TRBV11-2 to TRBJ2-1; 10 bases line up with TRBD2. This CDR3 is 15 amino acids long. CDR1 and CDR2 from the germline V gene are SGHAT and FQNNGV. Trimming took 1 base from V and 6 from J; bases not matched to a gene: 3. CDR3 bases: TGTGCCAGCAGCTTAGTAGCGGGAGGAGTCAATGAGCAGTTCTTC. Its protein product is CASSLVAGGVNEQFF.

V gene TRBV5-1 combines with J gene TRBJ1-2, with 7 bases that match TRBD1. J gave up 8 bases and V 1 base, and 11 bases lay outside the gene matches. Germline V lookup: CDR1 SGHRS, CDR2 YFSETQ. CDR3 length: 15 amino acids. The DNA of the CDR3 is TGCGCCAGCAGCTTGACGGGACAGCGATTAAAGGGCTACACCTTC. Amino acid sequence: CASSLTGQRLKGYTF. Full variable domain (remainder filled in from reference TRBV5-1 and TRBJ1-2): KAGVTQTPRYLIKTRGQQVTLSCSPISGHRSVSWYQQTPGQGLQFLFEYFSETQRNKGNFPGRFSGRQFSNSRSEMNVSTLELGDSALYLCASSLTGQRLKGYTFGSGTRLTVV.

J is TRBJ1-2 and V is TRBV9; no definite D call. This CDR3 comprises 16 residues. The germline V gene has CDR1 SGDLS and CDR2 YYNGEE. Trimming took 0 bases from V and 0 from J, leaving 12 bases between them. This CDR3 reads CASSVGGSAANYGYTF. The DNA of the CDR3 is TGTGCCAGCAGCGTAGGAGGGTCCGCGGCTAACTATGGCTACACCTTC.

The chain links TRBV18 to TRBJ2-6, with D possibly matching TRBD2 (5 bases). This CDR3 is 21 amino acids long. CDR1 KGHSH and CDR2 LQKENI come from the germline V gene. Trimming pared 3 bases from V and 2 bases from J, leaving 26 bases between. CDR3 sequence: CASSPLDYLRTAVTGANVLTF. As DNA, the CDR3 is TGTGCCAGCTCACCTCTCGACTATCTAAGGACCGCAGTGACTGGGGCCAACGTCCTGACTTTC.

V and J are TRBV28 and TRBJ1-5; D is unclear. The CDR3 covers 14 residues. V was shortened by 5 bases and J by 6 bases, with 14 bases between the two germline ends. CDR1 and CDR2 (germline): MDHEN, SYDVKM. CDR3 loop: CASSPHAGSQPQHF. Here the CDR3 DNA reads TGTGCCAGCAGTCCCCATGCGGGGAGTCAGCCCCAGCATTTT.

The chain combines TRBV7-3 with TRBJ1-5, with 7 nucleotides matching TRBD1. The CDR3 has 14 residues. Per germline, CDR1 SGHTA and CDR2 FQGTGA. Losses at the gene ends were 5 bases for V and 5 bases for J; bases not matched to a gene: 6. The CDR3 DNA reads as TGTGCCAGCAGCCCGGGACAGCCGGATCAGCCCCAGCATTTT. Protein sequence: CASSPGQPDQPQHF.

This chain links TRBV28 with TRBJ1-2, with D perhaps matching TRBD1 (6 bases). This CDR3 region has 15 residues. The V gene lost 3 bases and the J gene lost 7 bases, with 18 bases spanning the gap. Germline CDR1 reads MDHEN; CDR2 reads SYDVKM. The CDR3 bases are TGTGCCAGCAGTTTCGTGTCGGCGGGGGGCGGTGGCTACACCTTC. It translates to CASSFVSAGGGGYTF.

CDR3 DNA sequence: TGTGCCAGCAGTGAACGACAGGGGAGGACTGAAGCTTTCTTT. It translates to CASSERQGRTEAFF. The chain is built from TRBV6-1 and TRBJ1-1; TRBD1 matches at 8 bases. In germline, CDR1 is MNHNS, CDR2 SASEGT. The trim removed 2 bases at V and 5 bases at J, leaving 4 bases unmatched. The CDR3 loop spans 14 amino acids.

About this clone: At one end, the junction sequence differs from germline, possibly due to a read error. This CDR3 reads CARSRAGGTEAFF. Here the CDR3 DNA reads TGCGCCCGCAGCCGGGCGGGGGGGACTGAAGCTTTCTTT. This rearrangement joins TRBV5-1 to TRBJ1-1; D may be TRBD1 (5 bases). This CDR3 contains 13 residues. Per germline, CDR1 SGHRS and CDR2 YFSETQ.

The genes are TRBV4-2 and TRBJ1-2, with 8 bases lining up with TRBD1. The junction had 6 bases not matched to a gene; V was cut back by 0 bases and J by 6 bases. Germline assignment: CDR1 LGHNA and CDR2 YNFKEQ. CDR3 size: 15 residues. CDR3 sequence: CASSQDQDRVDGYTF. In DNA, the CDR3 is TGTGCCAGCAGCCAAGACCAGGACAGGGTAGATGGCTACACCTTC.

The V call is TRBV2, the J call TRBJ1-2; no clear D gene. V was trimmed by 4 bases and J by 0 bases, leaving 6 bases between them. The CDR3 is 13 residues long. Per the germline V gene, CDR1 is SNHLY and CDR2 is FYNNEI. The CDR3 spells CASSVLANYGYTF. Written as DNA, the CDR3 is TGTGCCAGCAGTGTATTAGCTAACTATGGCTACACCTTC.

This chain uses TRBV18 with TRBJ1-5; the D gene is possibly TRBD1 (6 bases). Trimming removed 3 bases from V and 8 bases from J, with 11 bases in between. The CDR3 runs 13 residues. Germline V CDR1 and CDR2: KGHSH, LQKENI. The CDR3 sequence: CASSPGQSEPQHF. CDR3 DNA: TGTGCCAGCTCACCTGGACAGTCTGAGCCCCAGCATTTT.

The chain uses TRBV28 and TRBJ1-2; 12 bases align to TRBD1. V shed 5 bases, J shed 5 bases, and the junction held 9 bases outside the gene matches. Per the germline V gene, CDR1 is MDHEN and CDR2 is SYDVKM. The CDR3 has 16 residues. The CDR3 DNA reads as TGTGCCAGCAGTCCAACCGGGACAGGGGGCGTTTATGGCTACACCTTC. Translation: CASSPTGTGGVYGYTF.

J is TRBJ2-5 and V is TRBV9; a possible D gene is TRBD2 (5 bases). The CDR3 runs 13 residues. Germline values: CDR1 SGDLS, CDR2 YYNGEE. Trimming removed 4 bases from V and 9 bases from J, with 16 bases in between. CDR3 sequence reads: CASSPRERVPQYF. The DNA for the CDR3 is TGTGCCAGCAGCCCGAGGGAGCGAGTCCCCCAGTACTTC.

V usage is TRBV11-3 and J usage is TRBJ2-7, with D possibly matching TRBD2 (5 bases). The CDR3 runs to 15 residues. CDR1 is SGHNT and CDR2 is YENEEA in the germline V gene. V was clipped by 1 base and J by 3 bases, with 13 bases between them. The CDR3, as DNA: TGTGCCAGCAGCTTAGGATCGGGAACATTCTACGAGCAGTACTTC. Amino acids: CASSLGSGTFYEQYF. The full variable domain, in which reference TRBV11-3 and TRBJ2-7 provide the parts outside the CDR3, is EAGVVQSPRYKIIEKKQPVAFWCNPISGHNTLYWYLQNLGQGPELLIRYENEEAVDDSQLPKDRFSAERLKGVDSTLKIQPAELGDSAVYLCASSLGSGTFYEQYFGPGTRLTVT.

V gene TRBV30 combines with J gene TRBJ2-3; 7 bases align to TRBD2. Losses at the gene ends were 0 bases for V and 1 base for J; bases not matched to a gene: 7. The CDR3 totals 16 residues. CDR1 and CDR2 from the germline V gene are GTSNPN and SVGIG (reference sequence). CDR3 bases: TGTGCCTGGAGTGTACGGCGGGGGTCTGGCACAGATACGCAGTATTTT. Amino acids: CAWSVRRGSGTDTQYF.

V and J are TRBV5-1 and TRBJ2-7; 8 bases are a match to TRBD1. The V gene's germline CDR1 is SGHRS and CDR2 YFSETQ. The CDR3 spans 16 residues. V lost 0 bases, J lost 4 bases, and 9 bases stayed unmatched. For the CDR3, the DNA is TGCGCCAGCAGCTTGGCCCCGACAGGGGTTAGTTACGAGCAGTACTTC. Translated, it gives CASSLAPTGVSYEQYF.

The CDR3 DNA is TGTGCCAGCCATCCCGGGGCAACTAATGAAAAACTGTTTTTT. It encodes CASHPGATNEKLFF. J is TRBJ1-4 and V is TRBV2; unclear D gene. V lost 8 bases and J 0 bases, leaving 10 bases between the germline ends. The CDR3 contains 14 residues. Germline values: CDR1 SNHLY, CDR2 FYNNEI.

The chain carries TRBV5-1 and TRBJ1-6; D gene unclear. With 0 bases removed from V and 8 bases from J, the gap between germline ends came to 12 bases. The germline gives CDR1 SGHRS, CDR2 YFSETQ. The length of the CDR3 is 15 residues. CDR3 sequence (DNA): TGCGCCAGCAGCTTGGATGGGAGAGACGATTCACCCCTCCACTTT. Its protein is CASSLDGRDDSPLHF.

The genes are TRBV7-9 and TRBJ2-3, with a tentative D call TRBD1 (7 bases). Germline V gives CDR1 SEHNR, CDR2 FQNEAQ (reference sequence). The CDR3 spans 18 residues. The V and J ends lost 5 bases and 6 bases respectively, with 27 bases between them. The CDR3 is CASSPLGGGFPLGDTQYF. Here the CDR3 DNA reads TGTGCCAGCAGCCCCCTCGGAGGGGGCTTTCCGCTTGGGGATACGCAGTATTTT.